Shown below are 26 T cell receptor beta chains from a single sample sequenced in a study of T cells in Graves' hyperthyroidism and ophthalmopathy. Template material for amplifying TCR beta CDR3 regions consisted of RNA transcripts. Carried out on the TCR CDR3, a first-round RT-PCR used the HTBI primer set. TCRdb redid the calling of the multiplex PCR reads with MiXCR, one entry per CDR3 protein. This sample yields fewer than 900,000 distinct CDR3 sequences, of which about 16% are seen a single time; under 10% belongs to the top ten. Sample: blood. All receptors derive from a man between 18 and 35 years old with Graves' hyperthyroidism.

This clonotype has a single count. A read error is possible here, since a much larger clone lies one base away. No conserved phenylalanine or tryptophan ends this CDR3, so it is likely a read error. This sequence joins TRBV20-1 and TRBJ2-5; possibly TRBD2 for D (6 bases). The length of the CDR3 is 12 residues. CDR1 and CDR2 from the germline V gene are DFQATT and SNEGSKA (reference sequence). Trimming stripped 6 bases from V and 4 bases from J, with 12 bases between. The CDR3: CSAREVGETQYL. DNA of the CDR3: TGCAGTGCCAGGGAGGTTGGAGAGACCCAGTACCTC.

This chain joins TRBV6-5 and TRBJ2-3, with D tentatively TRBD1 or TRBD2 (5 bases each). The CDR3 extends over 17 amino acids. Germline loops: CDR1 MNHEY, CDR2 SVGAGI. V gave up 0 bases and J gave up 1 base, with 14 bases separating them. For the CDR3, the DNA is TGTGCCAGCAGTTACTCGAATCTCCAGGGACGCACAGATACGCAGTATTTT. Amino acids: CASSYSNLQGRTDTQYF.

This sequence joins TRBV11-2 and TRBJ2-2, with TRBD1 identical over 8 bases. Germline lookup yields CDR1 SGHAT and CDR2 FQNNGV. CDR3 length: 17 residues. Trimming cost V 3 bases and J 1 base; bases outside gene matches: 7. CDR3 in DNA: TGTGCCAGCAGCTTTTTCCCCGGGACAGGGAACACCGGGGAGCTGTTTTTT. Its protein is CASSFFPGTGNTGELFF.

This clonotype was seen ten or more times. The gene calls are TRBV18 and TRBJ2-1; D is possibly TRBD2 (6 bases). V lost 7 bases to trimming and J lost 3 bases, with 16 bases between them. The CDR3 spans 15 residues. From germline, CDR1 is KGHSH and CDR2 LQKENI. The chain's CDR3 is CASYPRASDYNEQFF. CDR3 coding DNA: TGTGCCAGCTACCCTCGGGCTAGCGACTACAATGAGCAGTTCTTC.

This clonotype was recorded a few times. The V and J genes are TRBV19 and TRBJ2-2, with 12 bases fitting TRBD1. The CDR3 totals 18 residues. J gave up 4 bases and V 7 bases, and 13 bases lay outside the gene matches. CDR1 and CDR2 from the germline V gene are LNHDA and SQIVND (reference sequence). The CDR3 reads CASMGVRDRGLSTGELFF. Here the CDR3 DNA reads TGTGCCAGTATGGGGGTCCGGGACAGGGGGCTAAGCACCGGGGAGCTGTTTTTT.

The chain uses TRBV29-1 and TRBJ2-1; D might be TRBD1 or TRBD2, each matching 6 bases. This CDR3 comprises 16 residues. Trimming removed 3 bases at V and 0 bases at J, with 15 bases between. Germline CDR1 is SQVTM and CDR2 is ANQGSEA. The CDR3 coding sequence is TGCAGCGTTGAGGGGGGCGGGATCCCCTCCTACAATGAGCAGTTCTTC. Translation gives CSVEGGGIPSYNEQFF.

The chain joins TRBV28 to TRBJ2-1, with TRBD2 identical over 10 bases. V lost 7 bases to trimming and J lost 9 bases; unmatched junction nucleotides: 9. Germline V lookup: CDR1 MDHEN, CDR2 SYDVKM. The CDR3 is made up of 14 amino acids. The CDR3, as DNA: TGTGCCAGCACACCAGCGGGAGGGCCTGGTGAGCAGTTCTTC. The encoded protein is CASTPAGGPGEQFF.

This clonotype has a count of ten or more. The V gene is TRBV7-9, the J gene TRBJ2-7, with 12 bases fitting TRBD1. Germline values: CDR1 SEHNR, CDR2 FQNEAQ (reference sequence). V shed 1 base and J 6 bases; nucleotides not matched to a gene: 4. The CDR3 has 15 amino acids. The CDR3 nucleotides read TGTGCCAGCAGCTTAGAGGGACAGGGGGCGGTCGAGCAGTACTTC. Its protein product is CASSLEGQGAVEQYF.

The gene calls are TRBV7-9 and TRBJ2-1, with a possible D match to TRBD1 (6 bases). The CDR3 has 11 amino acids. Germline CDR1 reads SEHNR; CDR2 reads FQNEAQ (reference sequence). The CDR3 bases are TGTGTACAGGGTGGTTCTAATGAGCAGTTCTTC. Residues: CVQGGSNEQFF.

The sample holds a few counts of this clonotype. The V call is TRBV10-3, the J call TRBJ1-2, with a possible D match to TRBD1 (6 bases). Germline CDR1 reads ENHRY; CDR2 reads SYGVKD. The CDR3 length is 14 residues. The V end was cut by 8 bases, the J end by 4 bases, with 17 bases between. As DNA, the CDR3 is TGTGCCATCCGTCCGGTAGGACAGCTCTATGGCTACACCTTC. The encoded protein is CAIRPVGQLYGYTF.

This clonotype was observed a few times. The chain combines TRBV14 with TRBJ1-1; D possibly corresponds to TRBD1 (5 bases). From germline, CDR1 is SGHDN and CDR2 FVKESK. Trimming left V 4 bases short and J 4 bases short, with 16 bases between. This CDR3 contains 15 residues. The CDR3 loop is CASSLGQGAGTEAFF. CDR3 coding DNA: TGTGCCAGCAGCCTAGGGCAGGGTGCAGGCACTGAAGCTTTCTTT.

This chain connects TRBV11-2 to TRBJ1-5; D perhaps matches TRBD1 (5 bases). This CDR3 region has 15 residues. The V gene lost 4 bases and the J gene lost 3 bases, with 13 bases spanning the gap. Per germline, CDR1 SGHAT and CDR2 FQNNGV. The CDR3 loop reads CASSSVGAHNQPQHF. The CDR3 DNA sequence: TGTGCCAGCAGCTCCGTCGGGGCCCACAATCAGCCCCAGCATTTT.

The CDR3 sequence is CSALGLAGGHEQFF. The CDR3 DNA is TGCAGCGCGCTAGGACTAGCGGGAGGGCATGAGCAGTTCTTC. The rearrangement uses TRBV29-1 and TRBJ2-1; the match to TRBD2 covers 15 bases. The germline gives CDR1 SQVTM, CDR2 ANQGSEA. CDR3 size: 14 residues. J was trimmed by 8 bases and V by 7 bases; bases with no gene match: 6.

The table lists this clonotype with many counts. The chain is built from TRBV20-1 and TRBJ2-7; 13 bases are shared with TRBD2. Germline-derived CDR1 and CDR2 are DFQATT and SNEGSKA (reference sequence). CDR3 size: 15 residues. J lost 3 bases, V lost 4 bases, and 6 bases had no gene match. CDR3 loop: CSANGLAGVNYEQYF. The CDR3 DNA reads TGCAGTGCTAACGGACTAGCGGGAGTCAACTACGAGCAGTACTTC.

This clonotype showed up just a few times. The gene calls are TRBV6-2 or TRBV6-3 and TRBJ2-3, with D tentatively TRBD1 or TRBD2 (5 bases each). The germline V gene has CDR1 MNHEY and CDR2 SVGEGT. The CDR3 has 12 residues. Trimming shortened V by 6 bases and J by 9 bases, and 13 bases separated the two germline ends. The CDR3: CASSWDPFTQYF. CDR3 coding DNA: TGTGCCAGCAGCTGGGACCCCTTCACGCAGTATTTT.

V and J are TRBV6-5 and TRBJ2-2; tentatively, D is TRBD2 (6 bases). Germline CDR1 reads MNHEY; CDR2 reads SVGAGI. Trimming removed 4 bases at V and 5 bases at J, with 17 bases between. The CDR3 runs 16 residues. The CDR3 sequence: CASSFPSSAGTGELFF. CDR3 bases: TGTGCCAGCAGTTTTCCCTCTTCAGCGGGTACCGGGGAGCTGTTTTTT.

This clonotype appeared many times. The chain couples TRBV7-2 to TRBJ2-3; the match to TRBD2 covers 7 bases. CDR3 length equals 17 residues. The ends lost 1 base at V and 2 bases at J; junction bases unmatched: 9. In germline, CDR1 is SGHTA, CDR2 FQGNSA. Here the CDR3 DNA reads TGTGCCAGCAGCTTAGGTCCCCTAGCGGATACCACAGATACGCAGTATTTT. It encodes CASSLGPLADTTDTQYF.

This clonotype was seen repeatedly, ten times or more. The V gene is TRBV2, the J gene TRBJ1-5; D is perhaps TRBD1 (6 bases). Trimming left V 6 bases short and J 2 bases short, with 8 bases between. This CDR3 is built from 13 residues. Germline CDR1 SNHLY, CDR2 FYNNEI. CDR3 sequence (DNA): TGTGCCAGCAGGGACAGCGGCAATCAGCCCCAGCATTTT. Protein: CASRDSGNQPQHF.

This clonotype was found a few times. CDR3 amino acids: CASSPWDRTSPLHF. DNA of the CDR3: TGTGCCAGCAGTCCATGGGACAGAACATCACCCCTCCACTTT. The gene calls are TRBV27 and TRBJ1-6; 7 bases map to TRBD1. This CDR3 region has 14 residues. V lost 5 bases to trimming and J lost 10 bases; unmatched junction nucleotides: 8. Germline assignment: CDR1 MNHEY and CDR2 SMNVEV (reference sequence).

This clonotype was seen many times. The CDR3 protein is CATSDLLSPGDTQYF. CDR3 DNA sequence: TGTGCCACCAGTGATTTGTTATCCCCCGGGGATACGCAGTATTTT. The rearrangement uses TRBV24-1 and TRBJ2-3; D unclear. Germline-derived CDR1 and CDR2 are KGHDR and SFDVKD. Trimming took 0 bases from V and 6 from J, leaving 12 bases between them. This CDR3 comprises 15 residues.

This clonotype was detected a few times. The chain carries TRBV28 and TRBJ2-7, with D possibly being TRBD2 (5 bases). In germline, CDR1 is MDHEN, CDR2 SYDVKM. The CDR3 is 13 residues long. The V end was cut by 6 bases, the J end by 5 bases, with 14 bases between. Here the CDR3 reads CASSSTGRDEQYF. DNA of the CDR3: TGTGCCAGCAGCTCCACCGGGCGGGACGAGCAGTACTTC.

This clonotype was picked up a small number of times. V and J are TRBV5-1 and TRBJ2-3, with 7 positions matching TRBD2. Germline CDR1 reads SGHRS; CDR2 reads YFSETQ. The CDR3 covers 16 residues. J lost 3 bases, V lost 0 bases, and 7 bases had no gene match. CDR3: CASSLGLAALTDTQYF. In DNA form, the CDR3 reads TGCGCCAGCAGCTTGGGACTAGCTGCGTTGACAGATACGCAGTATTTT.

The V gene is TRBV7-9, the J gene TRBJ1-2, with TRBD1 matching 7 bases. Germline V gene sequence: CDR1 SEHNR, CDR2 FQNEAQ (reference sequence). Germline trimming cut 5 bases from V and 4 bases from J; bases unmatched to any gene: 10. CDR3 length: 15 residues. Written as DNA, the CDR3 is TGTGCCAGCAGCCCCAGTGAGGGGGCGAGCTATGGCTACACCTTC. It codes for CASSPSEGASYGYTF.

The J gene is TRBJ1-2, the V gene TRBV20-1; TRBD1 might be the D (6 bases). CDR1 and CDR2 from the germline V gene are DFQATT and SNEGSKA (reference sequence). V gave up 1 base and J gave up 0 bases, with 18 bases separating them. This CDR3 comprises 17 residues. This CDR3 is CSARVTGHNPSNYGYTF. The CDR3 nucleotides are TGCAGTGCTAGAGTCACGGGACATAACCCCTCTAACTATGGCTACACCTTC.

V usage is TRBV25-1 and J usage is TRBJ2-1; 9 bases line up with TRBD2. V lost 3 bases to trimming and J lost 4 bases; unmatched junction nucleotides: 7. The CDR3 is 16 residues long. From germline, CDR1 is MGHDK and CDR2 SYGVNS. The DNA of the CDR3 is TGTGCCAGCAGTGATTCTAAGGGACTAGCTTACAATGAGCAGTTCTTC. As protein: CASSDSKGLAYNEQFF.

About this clonotype: One junction end does not reproduce the germline sequence, and a read error may be involved. V and J are TRBV3-1 and TRBJ2-7, with TRBD1 matching over 10 bases. The CDR3 extends over 15 amino acids. Germline V gives CDR1 LGHDT, CDR2 YNNKEL (reference sequence). The CDR3 spells CANSQRTGGRHEQYF. CDR3 in DNA: TGTGCCAACAGCCAGAGGACAGGGGGGCGCCACGAGCAGTACTTC.